The T cell receptor beta chain described here comes from a study of blood T cell repertoires in COVID-19. The CDR3 covers 16 residues. The germline gives CDR1 MDHEN, CDR2 SYDVKM. V was shortened by 6 bases and J by 1 base, with 17 bases between the two germline ends. This clone was seen just once. In the original analysis: Reference gene primer amplification gave estimated nucleated cell counts. Using immunoSEQ multiplex PCR, the repertoire was profiled, and TCRdb retains in-frame clones only, with some absent. V, J and clone size derive from that table, while D and trimming were established from the DNA sequence. The top ten clones hold approximately 2% of a sample with 400,000 to 550,000 clones, 70% to 90% of them seen once.

Material: PBMCs or T cells enriched from blood (not recorded which). The chain has TRBV28 and TRBJ2-3; D may be TRBD1 (8 bases). This receptor was taken from a woman aged 18-29 years with acute COVID-19. The CDR3: CASSDRQGRGTDTQYF. CDR3 nucleotides: TGTGCCAGCAGCGACCGACAGGGGAGGGGCACAGATACGCAGTATTTT.